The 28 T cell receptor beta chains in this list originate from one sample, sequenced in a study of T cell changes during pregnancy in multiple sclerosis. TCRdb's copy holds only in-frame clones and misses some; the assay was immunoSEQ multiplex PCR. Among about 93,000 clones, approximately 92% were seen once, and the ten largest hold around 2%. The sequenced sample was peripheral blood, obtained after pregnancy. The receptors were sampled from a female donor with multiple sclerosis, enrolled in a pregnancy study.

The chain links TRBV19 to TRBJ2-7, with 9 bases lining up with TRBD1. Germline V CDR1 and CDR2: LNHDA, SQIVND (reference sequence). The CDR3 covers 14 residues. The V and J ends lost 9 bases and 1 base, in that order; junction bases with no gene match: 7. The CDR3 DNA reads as TGTGCCAGCCAATGGGGGACAGGGTCCTACGAGCAGTACTTC. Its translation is CASQWGTGSYEQYF.

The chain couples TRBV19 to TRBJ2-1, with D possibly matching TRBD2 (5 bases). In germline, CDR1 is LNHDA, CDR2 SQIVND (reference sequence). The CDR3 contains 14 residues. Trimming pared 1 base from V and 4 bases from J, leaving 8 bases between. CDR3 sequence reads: CASSIGRGYNEQFF. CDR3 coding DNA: TGTGCCAGTAGTATAGGAAGAGGGTACAATGAGCAGTTCTTC.

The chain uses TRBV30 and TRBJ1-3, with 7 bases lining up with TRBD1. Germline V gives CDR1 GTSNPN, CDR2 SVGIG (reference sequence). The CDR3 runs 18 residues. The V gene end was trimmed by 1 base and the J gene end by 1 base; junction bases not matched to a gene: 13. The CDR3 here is CAWSALRGNRASGNTIYF. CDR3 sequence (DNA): TGTGCCTGGAGTGCCCTCAGGGGGAATCGGGCTTCTGGAAACACCATATATTTT. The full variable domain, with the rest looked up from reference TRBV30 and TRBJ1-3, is SQTIHQWPATLVQPVGSPLSLECTVEGTSNPNLYWYRQAAGRGLQLLFYSVGIGQISSEVPQNLSASRPQDRQFILSSKKLLLSDSGFYLCAWSALRGNRASGNTIYFGEGSWLTVV.

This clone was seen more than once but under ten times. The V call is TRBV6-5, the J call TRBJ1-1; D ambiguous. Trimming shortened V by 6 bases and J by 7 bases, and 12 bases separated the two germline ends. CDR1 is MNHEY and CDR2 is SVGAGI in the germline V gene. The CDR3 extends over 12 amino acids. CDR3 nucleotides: TGTGCCAGCAGCCTGCCCGGGGATGAAGCTTTCTTT. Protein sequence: CASSLPGDEAFF.

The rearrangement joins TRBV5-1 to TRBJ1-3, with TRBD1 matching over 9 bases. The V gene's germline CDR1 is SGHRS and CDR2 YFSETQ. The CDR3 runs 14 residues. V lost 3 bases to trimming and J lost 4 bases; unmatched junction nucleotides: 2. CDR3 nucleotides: TGCGCCAGCAGCTACGGGACAGGGGGAAACACCATATATTTT. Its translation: CASSYGTGGNTIYF. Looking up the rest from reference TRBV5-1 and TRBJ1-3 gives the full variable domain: KAGVTQTPRYLIKTRGQQVTLSCSPISGHRSVSWYQQTPGQGLQFLFEYFSETQRNKGNFPGRFSGRQFSNSRSEMNVSTLELGDSALYLCASSYGTGGNTIYFGEGSWLTVV.

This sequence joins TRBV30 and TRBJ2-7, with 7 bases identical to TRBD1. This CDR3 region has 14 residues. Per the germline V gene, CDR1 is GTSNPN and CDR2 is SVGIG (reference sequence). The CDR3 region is CAESQGKGANEQYF. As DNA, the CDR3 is TGTGCTGAGTCGCAAGGGAAGGGGGCCAACGAGCAGTACTTC.

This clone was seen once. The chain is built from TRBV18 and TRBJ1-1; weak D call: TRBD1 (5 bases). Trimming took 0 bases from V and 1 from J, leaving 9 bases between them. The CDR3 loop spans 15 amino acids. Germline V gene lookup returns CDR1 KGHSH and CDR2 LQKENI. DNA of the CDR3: TGTGCCAGCTCACCACCAGCAGGACAGAACACTGAAGCTTTCTTT. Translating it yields CASSPPAGQNTEAFF.

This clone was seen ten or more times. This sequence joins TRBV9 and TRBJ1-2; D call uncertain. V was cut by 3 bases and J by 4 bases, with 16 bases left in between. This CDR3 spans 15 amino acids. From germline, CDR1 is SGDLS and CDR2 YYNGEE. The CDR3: CASSAIRAGGYGYTF. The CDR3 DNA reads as TGTGCCAGCAGCGCCATCCGAGCGGGAGGCTATGGCTACACCTTC.

The CDR3 region is CASSLAVTPQGIYGYTF. The CDR3 DNA reads as TGCGCCAGCAGCTTGGCCGTTACCCCACAGGGAATTTATGGCTACACCTTC. This rearrangement joins TRBV5-1 to TRBJ1-2, with D perhaps matching TRBD1 (6 bases). The germline V and J ends were trimmed by 0 bases and 5 bases, with 20 bases remaining between them. Germline V gives CDR1 SGHRS, CDR2 YFSETQ. This CDR3 is built from 17 residues.

In nucleotides, the CDR3 is TGCGCCAGCAGCTTGTATACCGGGACAGGGAGCACCGGGGAGCTGTTTTTT. Protein: CASSLYTGTGSTGELFF. This chain uses TRBV5-1 with TRBJ2-2; the match to TRBD1 covers 9 bases. The CDR3 totals 17 residues. V dropped 1 base and J dropped 4; count of bases not matched to a gene: 8. In germline, CDR1 is SGHRS, CDR2 YFSETQ.

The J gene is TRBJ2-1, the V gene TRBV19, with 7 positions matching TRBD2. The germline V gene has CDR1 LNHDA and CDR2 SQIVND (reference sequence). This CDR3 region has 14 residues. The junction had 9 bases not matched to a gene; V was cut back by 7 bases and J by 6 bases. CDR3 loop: CASNEASGRNEQFF. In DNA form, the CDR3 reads TGTGCCAGTAACGAGGCTAGCGGTCGCAATGAGCAGTTCTTC.

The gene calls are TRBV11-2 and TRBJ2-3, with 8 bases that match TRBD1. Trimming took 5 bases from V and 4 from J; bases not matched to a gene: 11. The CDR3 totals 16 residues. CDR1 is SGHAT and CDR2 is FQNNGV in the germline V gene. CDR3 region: CASSLGQGHTSDTQYF. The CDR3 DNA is TGTGCCAGCAGCCTTGGACAGGGCCACACATCAGATACGCAGTATTTT.

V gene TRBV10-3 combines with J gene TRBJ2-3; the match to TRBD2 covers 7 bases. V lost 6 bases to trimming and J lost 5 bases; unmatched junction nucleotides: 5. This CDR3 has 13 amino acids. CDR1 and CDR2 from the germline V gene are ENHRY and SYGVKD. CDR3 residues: CAIRAGEVDTQYF. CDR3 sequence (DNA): TGTGCCATCAGGGCGGGGGAGGTAGATACGCAGTATTTT.

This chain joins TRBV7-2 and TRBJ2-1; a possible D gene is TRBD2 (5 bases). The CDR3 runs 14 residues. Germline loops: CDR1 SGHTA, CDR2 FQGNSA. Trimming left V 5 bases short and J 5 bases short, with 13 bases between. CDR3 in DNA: TGTGCCAGCAGCCGAGAGGGCCGACACAATGAGCAGTTCTTC. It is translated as CASSREGRHNEQFF.

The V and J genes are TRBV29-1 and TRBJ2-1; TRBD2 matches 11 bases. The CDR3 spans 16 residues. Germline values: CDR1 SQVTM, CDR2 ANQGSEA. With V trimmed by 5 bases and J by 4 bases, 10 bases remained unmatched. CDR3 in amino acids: CSVSGLAGTSYNEQFF. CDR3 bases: TGCAGCGTTTCTGGACTAGCGGGTACCTCGTACAATGAGCAGTTCTTC.

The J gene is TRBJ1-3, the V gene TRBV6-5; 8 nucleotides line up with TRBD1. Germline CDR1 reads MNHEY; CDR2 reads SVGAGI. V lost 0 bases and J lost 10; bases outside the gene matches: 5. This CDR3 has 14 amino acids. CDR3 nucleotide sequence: TGTGCCAGCAGTTACTCGACCCAGGGGGCAACCATATATTTT. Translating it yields CASSYSTQGATIYF.

In DNA, the CDR3 is TGCGCCAGCAGCACAGGGGATAGCACCGGGGAGCTGTTTTTT. Amino acid sequence: CASSTGDSTGELFF. This sequence joins TRBV5-1 and TRBJ2-2; 7 bases map to TRBD1. V lost 4 bases to trimming and J lost 4 bases; unmatched junction nucleotides: 4. This CDR3 has 14 residues. The germline CDR1 and CDR2 sequences are SGHRS and YFSETQ.

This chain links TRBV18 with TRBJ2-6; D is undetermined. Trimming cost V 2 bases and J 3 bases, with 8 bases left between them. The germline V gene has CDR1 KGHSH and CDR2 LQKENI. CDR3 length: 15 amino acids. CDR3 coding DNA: TGTGCCAGCTCACCAGTAACAAATGGGGCCAACGTCCTGACTTTC. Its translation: CASSPVTNGANVLTF.

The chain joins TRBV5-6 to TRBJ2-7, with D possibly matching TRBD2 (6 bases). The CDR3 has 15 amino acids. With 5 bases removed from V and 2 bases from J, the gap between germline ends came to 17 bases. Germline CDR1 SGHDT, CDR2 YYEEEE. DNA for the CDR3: TGTGCCAGCAGTCCGTTAGCGGAAAAGGCCTACGAGCAGTACTTC. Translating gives CASSPLAEKAYEQYF.

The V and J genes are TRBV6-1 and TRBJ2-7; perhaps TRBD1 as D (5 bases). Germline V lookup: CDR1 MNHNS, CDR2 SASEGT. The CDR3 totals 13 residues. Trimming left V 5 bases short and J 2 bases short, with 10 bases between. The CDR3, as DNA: TGTGCCAGCAGTTCCTGGGGCACCTACGAGCAGTACTTC. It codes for CASSSWGTYEQYF.

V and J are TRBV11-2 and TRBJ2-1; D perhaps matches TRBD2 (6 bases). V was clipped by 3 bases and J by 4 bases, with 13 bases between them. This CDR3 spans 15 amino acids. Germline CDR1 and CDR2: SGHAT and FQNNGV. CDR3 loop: CASSFVLASYNEQFF. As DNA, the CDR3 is TGTGCCAGCAGCTTTGTCCTAGCGTCATACAATGAGCAGTTCTTC.

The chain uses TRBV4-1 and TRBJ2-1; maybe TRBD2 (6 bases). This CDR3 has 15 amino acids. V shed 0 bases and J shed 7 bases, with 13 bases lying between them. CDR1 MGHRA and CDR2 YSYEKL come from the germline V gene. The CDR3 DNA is TGCGCCAGCAGCCAAGAGGCCCCAGGGAGGAATGAGCAGTTCTTC. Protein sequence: CASSQEAPGRNEQFF.

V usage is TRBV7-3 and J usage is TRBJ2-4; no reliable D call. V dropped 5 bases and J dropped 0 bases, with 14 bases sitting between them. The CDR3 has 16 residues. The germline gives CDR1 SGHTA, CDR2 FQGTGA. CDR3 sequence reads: CASSPRVNEAKNIQYF. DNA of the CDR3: TGTGCCAGCAGCCCCCGGGTAAACGAAGCCAAAAACATTCAGTACTTC.

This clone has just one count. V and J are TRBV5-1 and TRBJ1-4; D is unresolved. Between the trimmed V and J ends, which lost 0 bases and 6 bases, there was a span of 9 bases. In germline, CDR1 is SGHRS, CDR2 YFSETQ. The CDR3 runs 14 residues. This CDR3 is CASSLGGSDEKLFF. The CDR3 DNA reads TGCGCCAGCAGCTTGGGAGGGTCCGATGAAAAACTGTTTTTT. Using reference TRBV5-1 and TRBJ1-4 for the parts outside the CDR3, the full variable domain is KAGVTQTPRYLIKTRGQQVTLSCSPISGHRSVSWYQQTPGQGLQFLFEYFSETQRNKGNFPGRFSGRQFSNSRSEMNVSTLELGDSALYLCASSLGGSDEKLFFGSGTQLSVL.

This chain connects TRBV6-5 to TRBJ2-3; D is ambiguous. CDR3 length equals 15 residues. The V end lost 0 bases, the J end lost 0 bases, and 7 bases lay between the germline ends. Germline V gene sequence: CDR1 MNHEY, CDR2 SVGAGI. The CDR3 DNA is TGTGCCAGCAGTTACTCGTACTATAGCACAGATACGCAGTATTTT. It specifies CASSYSYYSTDTQYF.

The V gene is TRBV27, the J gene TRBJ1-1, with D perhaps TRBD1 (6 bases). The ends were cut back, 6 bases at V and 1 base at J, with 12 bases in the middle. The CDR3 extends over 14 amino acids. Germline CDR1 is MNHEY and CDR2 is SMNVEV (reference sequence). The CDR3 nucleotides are TGTGCCAGCAGCCTAGGGGGGGAGAACACTGAAGCTTTCTTT. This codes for CASSLGGENTEAFF.

CDR3 loop: CATGLAGADTQYF. CDR3 DNA: TGTGCCACCGGACTAGCGGGAGCAGATACGCAGTATTTT. The V gene is TRBV7-9, the J gene TRBJ2-3; 13 bases line up with TRBD2. Trimming removed 10 bases from V and 4 bases from J; junction bases left unmatched: 2. CDR1 is SEHNR, CDR2 FQNEAQ, per germline (reference sequence). This CDR3 has 13 residues.

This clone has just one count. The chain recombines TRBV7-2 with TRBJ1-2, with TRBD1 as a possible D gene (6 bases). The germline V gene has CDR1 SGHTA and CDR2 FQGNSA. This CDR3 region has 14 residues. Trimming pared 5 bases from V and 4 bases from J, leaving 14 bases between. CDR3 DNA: TGTGCCAGCAGCCCCGACAGGACGATCTATGGCTACACCTTC. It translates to CASSPDRTIYGYTF.